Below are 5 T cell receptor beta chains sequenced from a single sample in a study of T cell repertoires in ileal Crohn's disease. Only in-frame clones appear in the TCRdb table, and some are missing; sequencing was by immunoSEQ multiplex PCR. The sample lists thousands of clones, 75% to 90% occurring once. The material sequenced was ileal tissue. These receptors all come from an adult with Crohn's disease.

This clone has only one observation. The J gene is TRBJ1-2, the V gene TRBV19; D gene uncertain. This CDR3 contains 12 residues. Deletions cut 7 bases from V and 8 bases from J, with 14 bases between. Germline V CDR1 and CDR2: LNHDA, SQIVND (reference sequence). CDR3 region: CASKSEGGGYTF. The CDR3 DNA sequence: TGTGCCAGTAAATCTGAGGGTGGAGGCTACACCTTC.

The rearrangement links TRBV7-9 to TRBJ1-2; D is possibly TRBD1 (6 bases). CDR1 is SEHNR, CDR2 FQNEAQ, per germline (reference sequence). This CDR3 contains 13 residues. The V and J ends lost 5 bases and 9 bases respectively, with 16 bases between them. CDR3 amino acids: CASSPDSYDRYTF. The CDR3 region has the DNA TGTGCCAGCAGCCCGGACAGTTACGACCGCTACACCTTC.

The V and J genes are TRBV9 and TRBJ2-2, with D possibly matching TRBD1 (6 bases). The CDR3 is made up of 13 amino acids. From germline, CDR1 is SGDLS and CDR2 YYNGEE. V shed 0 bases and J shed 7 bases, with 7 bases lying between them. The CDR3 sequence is CASSVVRGGELFF. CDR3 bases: TGTGCCAGCAGCGTAGTCAGGGGCGGGGAGCTGTTTTTT.

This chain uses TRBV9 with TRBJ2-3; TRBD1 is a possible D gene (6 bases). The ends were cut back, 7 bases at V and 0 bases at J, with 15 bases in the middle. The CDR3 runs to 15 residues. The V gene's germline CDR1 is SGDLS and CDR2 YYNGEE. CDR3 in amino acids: CASSSGAPSTDTQYF. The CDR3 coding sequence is TGTGCCAGCTCCTCAGGGGCCCCTAGCACAGATACGCAGTATTTT.

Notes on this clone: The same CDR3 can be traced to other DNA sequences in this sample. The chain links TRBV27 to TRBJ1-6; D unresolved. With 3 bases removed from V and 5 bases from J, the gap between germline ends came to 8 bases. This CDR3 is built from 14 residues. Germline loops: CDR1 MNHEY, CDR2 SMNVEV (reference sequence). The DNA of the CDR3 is TGTGCCAGCAGTTTGGGAGAGAATAATTCACCCCTCCACTTT. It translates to CASSLGENNSPLHF.